This T cell receptor (beta chain) emerged from a study of identical twins. One entry per CDR3 protein, called by TCRdb with MiXCR from the 5' RACE reads. The data hold approximately 210,000 distinct CDR3 sequences, with 6.5% to 8% observed a single time. The CDR3 extends over 15 amino acids. Between the trimmed V and J ends, which lost 0 bases and 2 bases, there was a span of 11 bases. Germline values: CDR1 DFQATT, CDR2 SNEGSKA (reference sequence). This clonotype came up many times. This sample also belongs to another study, concerning T cells expressing NK-cell markers.

V is TRBV20-1 and J is TRBJ2-1, with D perhaps matching TRBD1 (5 bases). This clonotype was sampled from a woman between 18 and 30 years old in good health. The sequencing input was CD8+ T cells sorted from blood. For the CDR3, the DNA is TGCAGTGCTAGAGACCATGGACAAGCCTACAATGAGCAGTTCTTC. It encodes CSARDHGQAYNEQFF.